The 27 T cell receptor beta chains given below trace back to one sample, sequenced in a study of blood T cell repertoires in COVID-19. The method was immunoSEQ multiplex PCR; TCRdb's version includes in-frame clones alone and lacks a portion of them. The sample carries 200,000 to 250,000 clones, 88% recorded once. The sequencing input was PBMCs or T cells enriched from blood (not recorded which). These receptors were obtained from a woman between 25 and 40 years old who had been exposed to COVID-19.

The rearrangement links TRBV4-1 to TRBJ2-1, with 10 bases lining up with TRBD2. Germline lookup yields CDR1 MGHRA and CDR2 YSYEKL. The CDR3 is made up of 17 amino acids. The J segment lost 2 bases and the V segment lost 5 bases, leaving 9 bases of the junction unmatched. CDR3 bases: TGCGCCAGCAGCACGGGACTAGCGTTTAAAACCTACAATGAGCAGTTCTTC. Its translation: CASSTGLAFKTYNEQFF.

J is TRBJ2-1 and V is TRBV15, with TRBD2 matching 13 bases. There are 15 residues in the CDR3. Germline V gene sequence: CDR1 LNHNV, CDR2 YYDKDF (reference sequence). Trimming took 0 bases from V and 7 from J; bases not matched to a gene: 0. The CDR3 DNA is TGTGCCACCAGCAGAGAACTAGCGGGAGGGAATGAGCAGTTCTTC. Protein product: CATSRELAGGNEQFF.

V is TRBV19 and J is TRBJ1-6; 10 nucleotides align to TRBD1. With 5 bases clipped from V and 11 bases from J, the junction kept 6 bases outside the gene matches. The CDR3 is made up of 14 amino acids. Germline loops: CDR1 LNHDA, CDR2 SQIVND (reference sequence). The DNA for the CDR3 is TGTGCCAGTAGTTATGAGACAGGGGGCCCACCCCTCCACTTT. Translated: CASSYETGGPPLHF.

V and J are TRBV10-3 and TRBJ2-3, with D perhaps TRBD1 (7 bases). Trimming removed 3 bases at V and 6 bases at J, with 16 bases between. The germline V gene has CDR1 ENHRY and CDR2 SYGVKD. The CDR3 is made up of 15 amino acids. DNA for the CDR3: TGTGCCATCAGTGACGGAGGGGGCGCGACTGATACGCAGTATTTT. Translated: CAISDGGGATDTQYF.

A few counts support this clone. The chain carries TRBV5-6 and TRBJ2-1, with D perhaps TRBD2 (5 bases). The CDR3 is 16 amino acids. V lost 0 bases and J 0 bases, leaving 10 bases between the germline ends. CDR1 SGHDT and CDR2 YYEEEE come from the germline V gene. CDR3 nucleotide sequence: TGTGCCAGCAGCTTGGATCCTAGCAACTCCTACAATGAGCAGTTCTTC. Translated: CASSLDPSNSYNEQFF.

V gene TRBV6-5 combines with J gene TRBJ1-1; TRBD1 might be the D (5 bases). CDR1 is MNHEY and CDR2 is SVGAGI in the germline V gene. This CDR3 has 15 amino acids. V lost 6 bases, J lost 1 base, and 15 bases lay in between. The CDR3 DNA follows: TGTGCCAGCAGGTCCCCCGGGGGGTGGAACACTGAAGCTTTCTTT. The encoded protein is CASRSPGGWNTEAFF.

The J gene is TRBJ2-2, the V gene TRBV19, with a tentative D call TRBD2 (6 bases). V lost 5 bases and J 3 bases, leaving 10 bases between the germline ends. This CDR3 has 14 amino acids. CDR1 is LNHDA and CDR2 is SQIVND in the germline V gene (reference sequence). The CDR3, as DNA: TGTGCCAGTAGTGTGGGACTCTACACCGGGGAGCTGTTTTTT. It translates to CASSVGLYTGELFF. Looking up the rest from reference TRBV19 and TRBJ2-2 gives the full variable domain: DGGITQSPKYLFRKEGQNVTLSCEQNLNHDAMYWYRQDPGQGLRLIYYSQIVNDFQKGDIAEGYSVSREKKESFPLTVTSAQKNPTAFYLCASSVGLYTGELFFGEGSRLTVL.

This chain connects TRBV11-3 to TRBJ2-4, with TRBD1 identical over 7 bases. V gave up 8 bases and J gave up 1 base; unmatched junction bases: 20. CDR3 size: 19 residues. Germline V CDR1 and CDR2: SGHNT, YENEEA. CDR3 sequence (DNA): TGTGCCAGCGAGAAAAGGGACAGTGGATTGTGGGGGGCCAAAAACATTCAGTACTTC. This codes for CASEKRDSGLWGAKNIQYF.

The rearrangement uses TRBV3-1 (or the pseudogene TRBV3-2) and TRBJ2-7; 10 bases match TRBD2. This CDR3 spans 18 amino acids. Germline lookup yields CDR1 LGHDT and CDR2 YNNKEL (reference sequence). Trimming cost V 5 bases and J 2 bases; bases outside gene matches: 15. DNA for the CDR3: TGTGCCAGCAGCTCCAGGGGTAGGACTAGCGGAATCGCCTACGAGCAGTACTTC. This sequence encodes CASSSRGRTSGIAYEQYF.

The chain links TRBV6-5 to TRBJ2-3; 7 bases line up with TRBD2. V lost 2 bases, J lost 1 base, and 6 bases stayed unmatched. The CDR3 length is 16 residues. From germline, CDR1 is MNHEY and CDR2 SVGAGI. The CDR3 protein is CASSYRGSLGTDTQYF. CDR3 DNA: TGTGCCAGCAGTTACCGCGGGAGCCTAGGCACAGATACGCAGTATTTT.

The chain employs TRBV6-6 and TRBJ2-7; 8 bases are a match to TRBD1. V dropped 2 bases and J dropped 1; count of bases not matched to a gene: 7. This CDR3 region has 16 residues. Germline V gives CDR1 MNHNY, CDR2 SVGAGI (reference sequence). In DNA form, the CDR3 reads TGTGCCAGCAGTTACCCCAGACAGGGGCTTTCCTACGAGCAGTACTTC. Translated: CASSYPRQGLSYEQYF.

V gene TRBV18 combines with J gene TRBJ2-7; TRBD1 matches 8 bases. The CDR3 is 13 amino acids. Germline V gene data show CDR1 as KGHSH and CDR2 as LQKENI. Losses at the gene ends were 2 bases for V and 3 bases for J; bases not matched to a gene: 0. CDR3 nucleotide sequence: TGTGCCAGCTCACCAACAGGGGGCTACGAGCAGTACTTC. This gives the protein CASSPTGGYEQYF. Filled out from reference TRBV18 and TRBJ2-7, the complete variable domain reads NAGVMQNPRHLVRRRGQEARLRCSPMKGHSHVYWYRQLPEEGLKFMVYLQKENIIDESGMPKERFSAEFPKEGPSILRIQQVVRGDSAAYFCASSPTGGYEQYFGPGTRLTVT.

The rearrangement links TRBV6-2 or TRBV6-3 to TRBJ2-1; TRBD2 aligns across 8 bases. The germline gives CDR1 MNHEY, CDR2 SVGEGT. The ends lost 6 bases at V and 8 bases at J; junction bases unmatched: 15. CDR3 size: 16 residues. The CDR3 reads CASSRNREGLSHEQFF. The CDR3 region has the DNA TGTGCCAGCAGCCGTAATCGGGAGGGCCTTTCCCATGAGCAGTTCTTC.

The rearrangement joins TRBV2 to TRBJ2-1, with D perhaps TRBD1 (6 bases). Deletions cut 8 bases from V and 7 bases from J, with 24 bases between. Germline-derived CDR1 and CDR2 are SNHLY and FYNNEI. This CDR3 is 16 amino acids long. In nucleotides, the CDR3 is TGTGCCAGCGCTCAGCACAGGGCCACTTTAGGGAATGAGCAGTTCTTC. Its translation: CASAQHRATLGNEQFF.

Of note for this clone: A single base separates this from a much larger clone, so it may be a read error. This chain joins TRBV20-1 and TRBJ1-5; D call uncertain. CDR3 length: 12 amino acids. Germline values: CDR1 DFQATT, CDR2 SNEGSKA (reference sequence). V shed 3 bases and J shed 0 bases, with 3 bases lying between them. The chain's CDR3 is CSASYSNQPQHF. The CDR3, as DNA: TGCAGTGCTAGTTATAGCAATCAGCCCCAGCATTTT.

The chain couples TRBV7-9 to TRBJ1-1, with 7 bases fitting TRBD1. The germline V gene has CDR1 SEHNR and CDR2 FQNEAQ (reference sequence). The CDR3 has 16 amino acids. The V and J ends lost 1 base and 2 bases, in that order; junction bases with no gene match: 7. The CDR3 spells CASSLVGGGRNTEAFF. CDR3 nucleotide sequence: TGTGCCAGCAGCTTAGTAGGAGGGGGCAGAAACACTGAAGCTTTCTTT.

The rearrangement joins TRBV9 to TRBJ2-1, with TRBD2 matching over 11 bases. V lost 4 bases to trimming and J lost 7 bases; unmatched junction nucleotides: 16. Germline V gene lookup returns CDR1 SGDLS and CDR2 YYNGEE. The CDR3 has 18 residues. The CDR3 loop reads CASSLRGGSGRAWNEQFF. The CDR3 region has the DNA TGTGCCAGCAGCCTCCGTGGGGGTAGCGGGAGGGCCTGGAATGAGCAGTTCTTC.

This clone was observed a few times. J is TRBJ2-2 and V is TRBV6-6; 12 bases fit TRBD2. Unmatched junction bases numbered 7, after V lost 5 bases and J lost 6 bases. Germline V CDR1 and CDR2: MNHNY, SVGAGI (reference sequence). CDR3 length equals 16 residues. The CDR3 here is CASSRRLAGVPGELFF. The CDR3 bases are TGTGCCAGCAGTCGAAGACTAGCGGGAGTTCCCGGGGAGCTGTTTTTT.

The rearrangement joins TRBV20-1 to TRBJ2-7, with D unresolved. The CDR3 is 12 residues long. V lost 3 bases, J lost 1 base, and 7 bases lay in between. Germline V lookup: CDR1 DFQATT, CDR2 SNEGSKA (reference sequence). CDR3 in DNA: TGCAGTGCTAGTTCTGTGTCCTACGAGCAGTACTTC. Protein: CSASSVSYEQYF.

This CDR3 is CASSSEREQTQYF. As DNA, the CDR3 is TGTGCCAGCAGCTCCGAGCGGGAACAGACCCAGTACTTC. The chain combines TRBV2 with TRBJ2-5; 7 positions agree with TRBD2. With 6 bases clipped from V and 6 bases from J, the junction kept 7 bases outside the gene matches. Germline lookup yields CDR1 SNHLY and CDR2 FYNNEI. The CDR3 extends over 13 amino acids. Full variable domain (outside the CDR3, taken from reference TRBV2 and TRBJ2-5): EPEVTQTPSHQVTQMGQEVILRCVPISNHLYFYWYRQILGQKVEFLVSFYNNEISEKSEIFDDQFSVERPDGSNFTLKIRSTKLEDSAMYFCASSSEREQTQYFGPGTRLLVL.

The chain recombines TRBV12-5 with TRBJ2-1; 9 nucleotides agree with TRBD2. Germline CDR1 reads LGHNT; CDR2 reads FRNRAP. The CDR3 covers 16 residues. V lost 1 base, J lost 10 bases, and 11 bases stayed unmatched. As DNA, the CDR3 is TGTGCTAGTGGTTTGGCGGATAGCGGGAGAGGGAGGGAGCAGTTCTTC. It translates to CASGLADSGRGREQFF.

This chain joins TRBV27 and TRBJ2-7; a weak D match, TRBD1 (6 bases). This CDR3 comprises 13 residues. V was trimmed by 4 bases and J by 5 bases, leaving 12 bases between them. Germline V CDR1 and CDR2: MNHEY, SMNVEV (reference sequence). CDR3 bases: TGTGCCAGCAGTTCCTCTGGGGGCGACGAGCAGTACTTC. It encodes CASSSSGGDEQYF.

This clone was seen just once. The chain is built from TRBV12-3 or TRBV12-4 and TRBJ1-1; a possible D gene is TRBD1 (5 bases). Trimming shortened V by 6 bases and J by 6 bases, and 8 bases separated the two germline ends. The CDR3 loop spans 11 amino acids. CDR3: CASRDSSEAFF. Written as DNA, the CDR3 is TGTGCCAGCAGAGACAGTTCTGAAGCTTTCTTT.

This clone was detected once. The chain carries TRBV6-5 and TRBJ1-2; 7 bases map to TRBD1. The CDR3 extends over 15 amino acids. V lost 4 bases and J lost 1; bases outside the gene matches: 6. Germline V gene sequence: CDR1 MNHEY, CDR2 SVGAGI. The CDR3 DNA reads as TGTGCCAGCAGTTCGTCGACAGGGTTTAACTATGGCTACACCTTC. It specifies CASSSSTGFNYGYTF.

V and J are TRBV30 and TRBJ1-3; maybe TRBD1 (6 bases). In germline, CDR1 is GTSNPN, CDR2 SVGIG (reference sequence). This CDR3 spans 14 amino acids. Trimming shortened V by 2 bases and J by 0 bases, and 8 bases separated the two germline ends. The CDR3 nucleotides are TGTGCCTGGAGTCGGACAGTCTCTGGAAACACCATATATTTT. Translated: CAWSRTVSGNTIYF.

V usage is TRBV6-5 and J usage is TRBJ1-2; D remains unclear. V was shortened by 7 bases and J by 4 bases, with 19 bases between the two germline ends. This CDR3 region has 15 residues. The germline gives CDR1 MNHEY, CDR2 SVGAGI. CDR3 sequence (DNA): TGTGCCAGCACACCCATGGCAGGCCACTCCTATGGCTACACCTTC. It translates to CASTPMAGHSYGYTF.

This chain uses TRBV4-1 with TRBJ1-2; D remains unclear. Germline V gene lookup returns CDR1 MGHRA and CDR2 YSYEKL. The ends were cut back, 5 bases at V and 6 bases at J, with 16 bases in the middle. The CDR3 has 14 amino acids. Here the CDR3 reads CASSYVLREDGYTF. The CDR3 region has the DNA TGCGCCAGCAGCTATGTCCTGAGAGAGGATGGCTACACCTTC.